Each of the 12 T cell receptor beta chains below was sequenced from the same sample in a study of T-cell memory formation after mild COVID-19 (dated by TCRdb to the early 2020s). Library preparation used 5' RACE. The run used an Illumina NovaSeq 6000. TCRdb cleaned the public reads at Q25 with fastp, built clones with MiXCR and kept in-frame beta chains. Here each entry gathers all rows of one CDR3 protein and keeps the most common genes and DNA. Present in this sample are roughly 600,000 distinct CDR3 sequences, about a sixth of which were seen just once. The ten largest account for around 12% of the sample. Specimen: PBMCs or a T cell subset sorted from them (not recorded which). The receptors were sampled from an adult woman who had mild COVID-19 (a few samples of this study predate the infection). The sample titles of this study are shuffled in the database, so cell type and time point are left out; the donor was told from shared clones.

This clonotype occurred once. The CDR3 nucleotides read TGTGCCAGCAGTTTCGCCGGGACAGGTTTTAGCTCCTACGAGCAGTACTTC. It is translated as CASSFAGTGFSSYEQYF. This rearrangement joins TRBV12-3 or TRBV12-4 to TRBJ2-7; 8 nucleotides line up with TRBD1. With 3 bases clipped from V and 0 bases from J, the junction kept 10 bases outside the gene matches. The CDR3 is 17 amino acids.

This clonotype has a handful of counts. The chain uses TRBV29-1 and TRBJ2-7; D is unresolved. The V end was cut by 7 bases, the J end by 2 bases, with 18 bases between. The CDR3 sequence is 14 residues long. Germline V CDR1 and CDR2: SQVTM, ANQGSEA. CDR3 in amino acids: CSGREGHRPYEQYF. The CDR3 nucleotides read TGCAGCGGACGAGAAGGGCACAGACCCTACGAGCAGTACTTC.

This clonotype was seen only a few times. The chain joins TRBV7-2 to TRBJ2-1; weak D call: TRBD2 (5 bases). Germline assignment: CDR1 SGHTA and CDR2 FQGNSA. Trimming stripped 1 base from V and 7 bases from J, with 8 bases between. The CDR3 loop spans 13 amino acids. The CDR3: CASSLDPGNEQFF. The DNA for the CDR3 is TGTGCCAGCAGCTTAGACCCGGGGAATGAGCAGTTCTTC.

The chain combines TRBV3-1 with TRBJ2-7; TRBD1 aligns across 7 bases. From germline, CDR1 is LGHDT and CDR2 YNNKEL (reference sequence). The CDR3 spans 15 residues. V shed 6 bases, J shed 5 bases, and the junction held 13 bases outside the gene matches. CDR3: CASRGTGTAWDEQYF. In DNA form, the CDR3 reads TGTGCCAGCAGAGGGACCGGGACAGCGTGGGACGAGCAGTACTTC.

This clonotype was recorded once. This sequence joins TRBV25-1 and TRBJ2-5; 11 positions match TRBD2. Germline V gene lookup returns CDR1 MGHDK and CDR2 SYGVNS. The CDR3 is 13 amino acids. With 8 bases clipped from V and 7 bases from J, the junction kept 6 bases outside the gene matches. The CDR3 sequence: CASGGTSGLTQYF. CDR3 coding DNA: TGTGCCAGCGGGGGGACTAGCGGATTGACCCAGTACTTC. The full variable domain, completed using reference TRBV25-1 and TRBJ2-5, is EADIYQTPRYLVIGTGKKITLECSQTMGHDKMYWYQQDPGMELHLIHYSYGVNSTEKGDLSSESTVSRIRTEHFPLTLESARPSHTSQYLCASGGTSGLTQYFGPGTRLLVL.

V and J are TRBV19 and TRBJ2-2, with TRBD1 matching over 8 bases. This CDR3 comprises 14 residues. The ends lost 8 bases at V and 6 bases at J; junction bases unmatched: 8. The germline gives CDR1 LNHDA, CDR2 SQIVND (reference sequence). CDR3 sequence reads: CASHWTGYAGELFF. CDR3 sequence (DNA): TGTGCCAGTCATTGGACAGGGTATGCCGGGGAGCTGTTTTTT.

The chain employs TRBV7-3 and TRBJ2-3; 11 bases agree with TRBD2. Trimming removed 0 bases from V and 0 bases from J; junction bases left unmatched: 2. This CDR3 comprises 17 residues. Germline CDR1 reads SGHTA; CDR2 reads FQGTGA. DNA for the CDR3: TGTGCCAGCAGCTTAACGGGACTAGCGGCTAGCACAGATACGCAGTATTTT. This codes for CASSLTGLAASTDTQYF.

This clonotype was detected only a few times. The rearrangement uses TRBV7-7 and TRBJ2-1; the match to TRBD2 covers 8 bases. Per germline, CDR1 SSHAT and CDR2 FNYEAQ (reference sequence). This CDR3 spans 16 amino acids. V lost 5 bases to trimming and J lost 0 bases; unmatched junction nucleotides: 6. CDR3: CASSPSAGASYNEQFF. The CDR3, as DNA: TGTGCCAGCAGCCCTTCAGCGGGGGCCTCCTACAATGAGCAGTTCTTC.

J is TRBJ2-1 and V is TRBV20-1; possible D gene TRBD2, 5 bases. V lost 3 bases and J 7 bases, leaving 22 bases between the germline ends. Germline CDR1 reads DFQATT; CDR2 reads SNEGSKA (reference sequence). The CDR3 totals 16 residues. This CDR3 is CSARNLGGSSWNEQFF. The CDR3 DNA follows: TGCAGTGCTAGGAATCTCGGAGGCAGCTCCTGGAATGAGCAGTTCTTC.

The sample holds a few counts of this clonotype. The chain's CDR3 is CALTRGSPSSYNEQFF. For the CDR3, the DNA is TGTGCCCTCACCCGGGGATCCCCCAGCTCCTACAATGAGCAGTTCTTC. This chain connects TRBV30 to TRBJ2-1; maybe TRBD2 (5 bases). Germline loops: CDR1 GTSNPN, CDR2 SVGIG (reference sequence). Trimming took 8 bases from V and 0 from J, leaving 20 bases between them. This CDR3 region has 16 residues.

This clonotype turned up a few times. The chain recombines TRBV20-1 with TRBJ2-3; 8 bases agree with TRBD2. V shed 6 bases and J 4 bases; nucleotides not matched to a gene: 6. CDR3 length: 13 amino acids. Germline loops: CDR1 DFQATT, CDR2 SNEGSKA (reference sequence). In DNA, the CDR3 is TGCAGTGCCACCAAGCGGGGGCCAGATACGCAGTATTTT. Its protein is CSATKRGPDTQYF.

This clonotype was seen a handful of times. The rearrangement joins TRBV24-1 to TRBJ1-2, with D hard to call. Germline lookup yields CDR1 KGHDR and CDR2 SFDVKD. This CDR3 comprises 15 residues. Trimming pared 2 bases from V and 5 bases from J, leaving 14 bases between. This chain's CDR3 is CATSDSRADRYGYTF. The CDR3 DNA reads TGTGCCACCAGTGATTCCCGGGCCGATCGGTATGGCTACACCTTC.